This TCR beta chain was identified in a study of blood T cell repertoires in COVID-19 (dated by TCRdb to 2020 to 2021). At the level of the whole study: Samples covering the acute and convalescent phases of COVID-19 were provided by collaborators in the United States, Italy and Spain. The prospective study material was composed of cDNA or gDNA derived from T cells, B-cell-depleted T cells, or PBMCs. Deeply sampled blood TCRbeta repertoires from subjects exposed to, actively infected with, or recovered from COVID-19 were included in the dataset. The repertoires were made available in a free public database intended to serve as a resource for research on the immune response to SARS-CoV-2. Samples came from the ongoing ImmuneRACE study (first 160 participants) plus 1,254 subjects from 6 global collaborators. The sample metadata nearly always contained a de-identified subject ID, COVID-19 status, age in years and sex. HLA class I and class II types, where available, came from metadata supplied by the sample provider rather than from assay-based typing.

General findings and caveats noted by the study authors: How much clinical and demographic metadata was included differed by source and by participant, and the metadata was provided uncurated.

In regard to this clone: Its specific antigen is unknown. Nothing much larger sits one base from this clone, and base qualities are not available.

TCRbeta CDR3 regions were amplified from genomic DNA using the immunoSEQ Assay, a bias-controlled multiplex PCR. The paper's data handling went like this. Nucleated cell counts per sample were estimated from amplification of reference gene primers within the assay. Sequence reads were collapsed and filtered to measure the absolute abundance of every unique TCRbeta CDR3 rearrangement. For each sample, productive Simpson clonality was calculated as the square root of Simpson's diversity index over productive rearrangements. This is the immuneACCESS table as TCRdb keeps it, with only in-frame sequences that have V and J called. A part of the clones is gone; compared with another copy, unresolved V genes explain less than half, and the rest is unexplained. That table gives V, J and clone size, and the DNA gave D and trimming. The sample profile shows fewer than 200,000 clones; around 83% of them were found once. About 8.3% of the sample lies in the top ten.

In Seattle, one collaborating source enrolled patients while the infection was active and tracked those patients longitudinally over the course of disease. The collaborating institutions used their own protocols to collect whole blood in K2EDTA tubes. For TCRbeta analysis, collaborators shipped samples as frozen whole blood, isolated PBMCs, or DNA extracted from either of those sample types. The sequencing input was peripheral blood. The receptor comes from a woman aged 70 to 79 with COVID-19, enrolled during active disease.

The DNA reads as follows: TGTGCCAGCAGCCCCCTGTCGAGCCCGTTTGGCACCGGGGAGCTGTTTTTT. Translation gives CASSPLSSPFGTGELFF. Here the chain combines TRBV11-2 and TRBJ2-2; no D segment can be confidently identified. The germline V gene specifies SGHAT as CDR1 and FQNNGV as CDR2. V and J are truncated by 5 bases and 4 bases respectively, leaving an intervening sequence of 20 bases. The CDR3 starts with the cysteine, ends with the phenylalanine, and has 17 residues. Just CDR3 DNA is preserved here, 51 bases in frame from base 1.